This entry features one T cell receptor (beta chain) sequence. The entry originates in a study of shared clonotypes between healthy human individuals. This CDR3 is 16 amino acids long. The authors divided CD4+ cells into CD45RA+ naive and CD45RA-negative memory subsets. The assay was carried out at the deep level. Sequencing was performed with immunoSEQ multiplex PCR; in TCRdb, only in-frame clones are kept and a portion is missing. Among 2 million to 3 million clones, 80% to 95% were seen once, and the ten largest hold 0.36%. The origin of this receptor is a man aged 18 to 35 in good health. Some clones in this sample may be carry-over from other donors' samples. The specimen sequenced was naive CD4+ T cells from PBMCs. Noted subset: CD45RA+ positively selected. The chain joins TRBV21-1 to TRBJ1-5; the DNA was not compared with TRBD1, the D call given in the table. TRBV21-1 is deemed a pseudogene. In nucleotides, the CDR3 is TGTGCCAGCAGCAGAAACAGGGGACCATTTAATCAGCCCCAGCATTTT. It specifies CASSRNRGPFNQPQHF.